The clone carrying this T cell receptor beta chain was seen at least ten times. The data were obtained in a study of T cells in Graves' hyperthyroidism and ophthalmopathy. It was RNA transcripts that yielded the amplified TCR beta CDR3 regions. The TCR CDR3 first-round RT-PCR relied on the HTBI primer set. TCRdb itself ran the multiplex PCR reads through MiXCR, one entry per CDR3 protein. The repertoire has 500,000 to 650,000 distinct CDR3 sequences, roughly a sixth of them found once; the top ten carry 17%. The V gene's germline CDR1 is MNHEY and CDR2 SMNVEV (reference sequence). The CDR3 length is 15 residues. The V and J ends lost 3 bases and 0 bases respectively, with 10 bases between them.

The clonotype was recovered from a young woman with Graves' ophthalmopathy. The chain uses TRBV27 and TRBJ2-3; D is unclear. Source material: blood. The CDR3: CASSLSGQSTDTQYF. The CDR3 DNA is TGTGCCAGCAGTTTGTCCGGCCAAAGCACAGATACGCAGTATTTT.